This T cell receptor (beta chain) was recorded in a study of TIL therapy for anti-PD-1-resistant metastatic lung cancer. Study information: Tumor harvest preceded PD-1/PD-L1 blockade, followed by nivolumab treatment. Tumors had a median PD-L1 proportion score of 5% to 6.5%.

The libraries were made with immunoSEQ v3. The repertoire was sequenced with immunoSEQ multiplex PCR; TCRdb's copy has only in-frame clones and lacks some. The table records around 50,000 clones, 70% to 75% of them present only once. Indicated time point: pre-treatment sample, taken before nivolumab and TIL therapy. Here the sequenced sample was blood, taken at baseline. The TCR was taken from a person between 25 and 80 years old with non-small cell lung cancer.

The DNA of the CDR3 is TGCGCCAGCAGCCCTAGGGGGGAGACGACCACCGGGGAGCTGTTTTTT. This encodes CASSPRGETTTGELFF. This chain links TRBV4-3 with TRBJ2-2, with D possibly called TRBD1 or TRBD2 (6 bases each). CDR3 length equals 16 residues. Germline CDR1 LGHNA, CDR2 YSLEER. The V end was cut by 4 bases, the J end by 4 bases, with 16 bases between.